Below are 20 T cell receptor beta chains sequenced from a single sample in a study of lymphopenia after photon versus proton radiotherapy (dated by TCRdb to between 2017 and 2020). The library relied on the immunoSEQ multiplex PCR assay. Imported from immuneACCESS, the table was reduced by TCRdb to in-frame sequences with V and J called. These copies leave out some clones; in studies compared against another copy, an unresolved V gene accounts for under half, and the cause of the remainder is not known. The sample has about 58,000 clones on record, about 88% of them singletons. The ten top clones hold just over 2% of the sample. Here the sequenced sample was peripheral blood, taken from a patient treated with proton-based radiotherapy. These receptors originate from a man aged 60 to 69 with pancreatic cancer.

This chain links TRBV25-1 with TRBJ2-7; the match to TRBD2 covers 7 bases. V trimming: 0 bases; J trimming: 2 bases; junction bases outside the gene matches: 1. Germline assignment: CDR1 MGHDK and CDR2 SYGVNS. The CDR3 loop spans 14 amino acids. The CDR3, as DNA: TGTGCCAGCAGTGAATATGGGAGGGCCTACGAGCAGTACTTC. Protein product: CASSEYGRAYEQYF.

The V gene is TRBV11-2, the J gene TRBJ2-7; the D is unclear. CDR3 length: 14 amino acids. The V gene's germline CDR1 is SGHAT and CDR2 FQNNGV. Trimming removed 1 base at V and 3 bases at J, with 10 bases between. In nucleotides, the CDR3 is TGTGCCAGCAGCTTAGTCGTCAGCAACTACGAGCAGTACTTC. As protein: CASSLVVSNYEQYF.

V and J are TRBV14 and TRBJ2-2; the D gene is possibly TRBD2 (6 bases). Trimming shortened V by 3 bases and J by 5 bases, and 10 bases separated the two germline ends. The CDR3 is made up of 14 amino acids. Germline-derived CDR1 and CDR2 are SGHDN and FVKESK. The CDR3 DNA reads as TGTGCCAGCAGCCACAAACGGGGGACCGGGGAGCTGTTTTTT. It encodes CASSHKRGTGELFF.

The chain recombines TRBV15 with TRBJ2-7; D could derive from TRBD1 or TRBD2 (6 bases each). Trimming stripped 0 bases from V and 5 bases from J, with 17 bases between. Per germline, CDR1 LNHNV and CDR2 YYDKDF (reference sequence). CDR3 length equals 16 residues. Here the CDR3 DNA reads TGTGCCACCAGCAGAGATCAGCGGGCAGGGGTCGACGAGCAGTACTTC. Translated: CATSRDQRAGVDEQYF.

The genes are TRBV7-2 and TRBJ2-1; tentative D call: TRBD2 (6 bases). From germline, CDR1 is SGHTA and CDR2 FQGNSA. The CDR3 is made up of 14 amino acids. Trimming left V 4 bases short and J 9 bases short, with 16 bases between. Here the CDR3 DNA reads TGTGCCAGCAGCTCCCTAGGTTACGGGGGTGAGCAGTTCTTC. This translates into CASSSLGYGGEQFF.

The rearrangement links TRBV7-9 to TRBJ2-7, with TRBD2 as a possible D gene (6 bases). V shed 4 bases and J shed 2 bases, with 9 bases lying between them. The CDR3 has 13 residues. CDR1 and CDR2 (germline): SEHNR, FQNEAQ (reference sequence). This chain's CDR3 is CASSSRGPYEQYF. The DNA for the CDR3 is TGTGCCAGCAGCTCGCGGGGACCCTACGAGCAGTACTTC.

The chain is built from TRBV6-5 and TRBJ1-2; D gene ambiguous. Germline-derived CDR1 and CDR2 are MNHEY and SVGAGI. V was clipped by 0 bases and J by 6 bases, with 8 bases between them. This CDR3 region has 13 residues. CDR3 coding DNA: TGTGCCAGCAGTTACTCGGAGACCCATGGCTACACCTTC. Protein: CASSYSETHGYTF.

The chain links TRBV6-6 to TRBJ1-5; a possible D gene is TRBD1 (5 bases). Trimming pared 0 bases from V and 7 bases from J, leaving 10 bases between. The CDR3 length is 14 residues. Germline CDR1 reads MNHNY; CDR2 reads SVGAGI (reference sequence). This chain's CDR3 is CASSYSRGRQPQHF. The CDR3 DNA sequence: TGTGCCAGCAGTTACTCGAGGGGTCGCCAGCCCCAGCATTTT.

V is TRBV11-3 and J is TRBJ2-5; possibly TRBD1 for D (6 bases). The V and J ends lost 6 bases and 5 bases respectively, with 19 bases between them. This CDR3 spans 15 amino acids. Germline V lookup: CDR1 SGHNT, CDR2 YENEEA. CDR3 protein: CASSHPLGGKETQYF. For the CDR3, the DNA is TGTGCCAGCAGTCACCCACTTGGGGGCAAGGAGACCCAGTACTTC.

The V gene is TRBV28, the J gene TRBJ2-7; D is possibly TRBD1 or TRBD2 (6 bases each). CDR1 is MDHEN, CDR2 SYDVKM, per germline. This CDR3 contains 15 residues. V lost 6 bases to trimming and J lost 5 bases, with 20 bases between them. The CDR3 DNA is TGTGCCAGCAGGTCCCACTCCGGGGGCGCCGACGAGCAGTACTTC. Amino acid sequence: CASRSHSGGADEQYF.

V is TRBV6-4 and J is TRBJ2-2; D possibly matches TRBD1 or TRBD2 (5 bases each). The CDR3 consists of 14 residues. With 6 bases removed from V and 5 bases from J, the gap between germline ends came to 13 bases. The germline gives CDR1 MRHNA, CDR2 SNTAGT. CDR3 region: CASRGASGTGELFF. In nucleotides, the CDR3 is TGTGCCAGCAGAGGGGCCTCGGGGACCGGGGAGCTGTTTTTT.

V usage is TRBV29-1 and J usage is TRBJ1-2, with D hard to call. The CDR3 totals 14 residues. Between the trimmed V and J ends, which lost 3 bases and 8 bases, there was a span of 19 bases. Germline V gene lookup returns CDR1 SQVTM and CDR2 ANQGSEA. The CDR3 is CSVEEAGKRRGYTF. CDR3 bases: TGCAGCGTTGAGGAGGCGGGTAAGCGTCGAGGCTACACCTTC.

The rearrangement links TRBV7-2 to TRBJ2-1; TRBD1 agrees at 8 bases. Germline V gene data show CDR1 as SGHTA and CDR2 as FQGNSA. The CDR3 has 14 residues. V shed 5 bases, J shed 5 bases, and the junction held 5 bases outside the gene matches. The CDR3 here is CASSVGQGDNEQFF. In nucleotides, the CDR3 is TGTGCCAGCAGCGTCGGACAGGGTGACAATGAGCAGTTCTTC.

This sequence joins TRBV18 and TRBJ1-2, with D possibly being TRBD1 (5 bases). Germline-derived CDR1 and CDR2 are KGHSH and LQKENI. V was trimmed by 3 bases and J by 4 bases, leaving 18 bases between them. The CDR3 is made up of 16 amino acids. The CDR3 nucleotides are TGTGCCAGCTCACCCGTGGGGGAATCTGTAGGCTATGGCTACACCTTC. As protein: CASSPVGESVGYGYTF.

The chain couples TRBV19 to TRBJ1-5; tentatively, D is TRBD1 (5 bases). Germline lookup yields CDR1 LNHDA and CDR2 SQIVND (reference sequence). V dropped 3 bases and J dropped 7 bases, with 13 bases sitting between them. The CDR3 totals 14 residues. The CDR3 loop is CASSIKLGGQPQHF. CDR3 sequence (DNA): TGTGCCAGTAGTATTAAATTGGGGGGGCAGCCCCAGCATTTT.

The V gene is TRBV7-6, the J gene TRBJ2-1; possibly TRBD2 for D (6 bases). CDR3 length: 15 amino acids. Trimming stripped 4 bases from V and 0 bases from J, with 10 bases between. Looked up from germline, CDR1 is SGHVS and CDR2 is FNYEAQ. The CDR3 loop is CASSSRGGSYNEQFF. The CDR3 coding sequence is TGTGCCAGCAGCTCCCGGGGAGGCTCCTACAATGAGCAGTTCTTC.

This clone came up once. This rearrangement joins TRBV18 to TRBJ1-3; 7 bases are a match to TRBD1. V shed 3 bases and J 0 bases; nucleotides not matched to a gene: 5. This CDR3 comprises 16 residues. The germline V gene encodes CDR1 KGHSH and CDR2 LQKENI. The CDR3 region is CASSPTGASSGNTIYF. Here the CDR3 DNA reads TGTGCCAGCTCACCCACAGGGGCAAGCTCTGGAAACACCATATATTTT. Full variable domain (remainder filled in from reference TRBV18 and TRBJ1-3): NAGVMQNPRHLVRRRGQEARLRCSPMKGHSHVYWYRQLPEEGLKFMVYLQKENIIDESGMPKERFSAEFPKEGPSILRIQQVVRGDSAAYFCASSPTGASSGNTIYFGEGSWLTVV.

The V and J genes are TRBV7-9 and TRBJ2-1; 9 nucleotides align to TRBD2. V shed 5 bases, J shed 7 bases, and the junction held 15 bases outside the gene matches. Germline CDR1 is SEHNR and CDR2 is FQNEAQ (reference sequence). The length of the CDR3 is 17 residues. CDR3 DNA sequence: TGTGCCAGCAGCCCTGGGGAGCCTAGCGGGATCAAGAATGAGCAGTTCTTC. Its translation is CASSPGEPSGIKNEQFF.

V is TRBV7-4 and J is TRBJ1-4, with unresolved D. The CDR3 sequence is 16 residues long. The V gene lost 3 bases and the J gene lost 2 bases, with 13 bases spanning the gap. CDR1 SGHVT and CDR2 SQSDAQ come from the germline V gene. The CDR3 bases are TGTGCCAGCAGCTTGAGAGAGGGATACACTAATGAAAAACTGTTTTTT. Translating it yields CASSLREGYTNEKLFF. Full variable domain (missing parts from reference TRBV7-4 and TRBJ1-4): GAGVSQSPRYKVAKRGRDVALRCDSISGHVTLYWYRQTLGQGSEVLTYSQSDAQRDKSGRPSGRFSAERPERSVSTLKIQRTEQGDSAVYLCASSLREGYTNEKLFFGSGTQLSVL.

The V gene is TRBV10-2, the J gene TRBJ2-3; D gene unclear. The CDR3 is 12 amino acids. Germline V gene sequence: CDR1 WSHSY, CDR2 SAAADI. The ends were cut back, 4 bases at V and 10 bases at J, with 12 bases in the middle. CDR3 DNA sequence: TGCGCCAGCAGTGCACCTGGTCTGCCGCAGTATTTT. Protein sequence: CASSAPGLPQYF.